The clone carrying this TCR beta chain was observed at least ten times. A second roughly 7 to 11 cycle PCR used barcoded and J-beta primers. The authors tagged each cDNA molecule using a template-switch adaptor with 12 random nucleotides. TCRdb passed the 5' RACE reads through MiXCR, listing each CDR3 protein once. In the table there are 500,000 to 700,000 distinct CDR3 sequences, approximately 30% of which are singletons. The sample comes from a study of blood T cells in healthy people across ages. Germline V gene lookup returns CDR1 DFQATT and CDR2 SNEGSKA (reference sequence). The V and J ends lost 6 bases and 0 bases respectively, with 12 bases between them. The CDR3 has 14 amino acids.

The TCR comes from a woman of 80 years or more in good health. The specimen was blood. The chain combines TRBV20-1 with TRBJ2-1, with D hard to call. The CDR3 spells CSAPRLSSYNEQFF. The CDR3 nucleotides are TGCAGTGCCCCCAGGTTAAGCTCCTACAATGAGCAGTTCTTC.